These 17 T cell receptor beta chains were sequenced from one sample in a study of human T cells and chemical hapten exposure (dated by TCRdb to the early 2020s). The library was produced with RACE. Sequenced on a NextSeq 500. TCRdb took the public reads, trimmed them with fastp at Q25, ran MiXCR for clone calling and kept in-frame beta chains. Here each entry gathers all rows of one CDR3 protein and keeps the most common genes and DNA. Present in this sample are fewer than 85,000 distinct CDR3 sequences, roughly 10% of which were seen just once. The ten largest clones capture about 2.3% of the sample. Sample time point, as interpreted from the label and publication: patch test 2, 6 weeks after DPC sensitization. Reading the label with the study, this specimen's treatment or condition is: therapeutic diphenylcyclopropenone sensitization with weekly scalp DPC. The sample consisted of whole blood, taken in connection with sensitization to the hapten diphenylcyclopropenone (DPC). Receptors originate from a woman in her 30s with alopecia areata. Some clones in this sample may be carry-over from other donors' samples.

This clonotype was recorded at least ten times. V usage is TRBV7-9 and J usage is TRBJ1-1, with D tentatively TRBD1 (6 bases). The germline V gene has CDR1 SEHNR and CDR2 FQNEAQ (reference sequence). V gave up 3 bases and J gave up 4 bases, with 12 bases separating them. The CDR3 spans 14 residues. CDR3 in amino acids: CASSFQGRATEAFF. The CDR3 DNA reads TGTGCCAGCAGCTTCCAGGGGCGGGCCACTGAAGCTTTCTTT.

The chain recombines TRBV12-3 or TRBV12-4 with TRBJ1-6; D gene uncertain. The CDR3 has 16 residues. Trimming took off 5 bases at V and 0 bases at J, with 11 bases between the two ends. This CDR3 reads CASSPDLSSYNSPLHF. CDR3 in DNA: TGTGCCAGCAGTCCGGACTTGAGCTCCTATAATTCACCCCTCCACTTT.

This clonotype occurred many times. The V gene is TRBV7-6, the J gene TRBJ2-3, with 9 bases identical to TRBD2. Trimming at V came to 2 bases and at J to 1 base, leaving 4 bases not matched to a gene. Germline loops: CDR1 SGHVS, CDR2 FNYEAQ. CDR3 length: 16 amino acids. The CDR3 coding sequence is TGTGCCAGCAGCTTATATGCTAGCGGGGGCACAGATACGCAGTATTTT. Translating gives CASSLYASGGTDTQYF.

V is TRBV5-6 and J is TRBJ2-7; no reliable D call. The CDR3 has 12 residues. Trimming removed 4 bases from V and 7 bases from J, with 12 bases in between. The V gene's germline CDR1 is SGHDT and CDR2 YYEEEE. The CDR3 DNA reads TGTGCCAGCAGCGTATCCACTGGGGAGCAGTACTTC. This gives the protein CASSVSTGEQYF. The complete variable domain, with remaining parts taken from reference TRBV5-6 and TRBJ2-7, reads DAGVTQSPTHLIKTRGQQVTLRCSPKSGHDTVSWYQQALGQGPQFIFQYYEEEERQRGNFPDRFSGHQFPNYSSELNVNALLLGDSALYLCASSVSTGEQYFGPGTRLTVT.

This clonotype was observed many times. The rearrangement links TRBV5-5 to TRBJ2-2, with 8 bases matching TRBD2. Germline V gives CDR1 SGHKS, CDR2 YYEKEE (reference sequence). The V gene end was trimmed by 7 bases and the J gene end by 6 bases; junction bases not matched to a gene: 14. This CDR3 spans 16 amino acids. The chain's CDR3 is CASGGPSGLLAGELFF. The CDR3 DNA reads as TGTGCCAGCGGAGGGCCTAGCGGGCTTTTAGCCGGGGAGCTGTTTTTT.

Many counts were recorded for this clonotype. The rearrangement links TRBV18 to TRBJ2-1, with a tentative D call TRBD2 (6 bases). Germline-derived CDR1 and CDR2 are KGHSH and LQKENI. This CDR3 is built from 17 residues. V was cut by 2 bases and J by 0 bases, with 14 bases left in between. The CDR3 is CASSPGRGASSYNEQFF. The CDR3 bases are TGTGCCAGCTCACCAGGGCGCGGGGCTAGCTCCTACAATGAGCAGTTCTTC.

This clonotype was seen at least ten times. This chain uses TRBV15 with TRBJ1-5; D is undetermined. In germline, CDR1 is LNHNV, CDR2 YYDKDF (reference sequence). The CDR3 contains 12 residues. The V and J ends lost 0 bases and 7 bases respectively, with 4 bases between them. Here the CDR3 reads CATSRDAQPQHF. The CDR3 nucleotides are TGTGCCACCAGCAGAGATGCCCAGCCCCAGCATTTT.

In its sample, this clonotype was seen a few times. The chain employs TRBV4-2 and TRBJ2-1, with D hard to call. There are 13 residues in the CDR3. Trimming took 1 base from V and 8 from J, leaving 9 bases between them. Germline CDR1 reads LGHNA; CDR2 reads YNFKEQ. The CDR3 bases are TGTGCCAGCAGCCAAGTTGGAAGCGATGAGCAGTTCTTC. Translating gives CASSQVGSDEQFF.

CDR3 sequence: CSVDSADTQYF. The CDR3 DNA sequence: TGCAGCGTTGACAGCGCAGATACGCAGTATTTT. The V and J genes are TRBV29-1 and TRBJ2-3, with D hard to call. The length of the CDR3 is 11 residues. The ends were cut back, 3 bases at V and 4 bases at J, with 5 bases in the middle. Germline lookup yields CDR1 SQVTM and CDR2 ANQGSEA.

This clonotype has at least ten counts. The CDR3 sequence: CSAKPRATPYGYTF. DNA for the CDR3: TGCAGTGCCAAACCCCGGGCAACCCCTTATGGCTACACCTTC. The V gene is TRBV20-1, the J gene TRBJ1-2; no definite D call. This CDR3 region has 14 residues. The germline V gene encodes CDR1 DFQATT and CDR2 SNEGSKA (reference sequence). V lost 6 bases to trimming and J lost 5 bases, with 19 bases between them.

Note on this clonotype: The conserved closing phenylalanine or tryptophan is absent in this CDR3, likely reflecting a read error. V and J are TRBV12-3 or TRBV12-4 and TRBJ2-3; D is uncertain. The CDR3 spans 13 residues. V was pared by 2 bases and J by 0 bases, with 3 bases between. For the CDR3, the DNA is TGTGCCAGCAGTTTAATTAGCACAGATACGCAGTATTTA. This translates into CASSLISTDTQYL.

This clonotype has at least ten counts. The chain links TRBV18 to TRBJ1-1, with 7 bases that match TRBD1. Germline CDR1 is KGHSH and CDR2 is LQKENI. The V segment lost 3 bases and the J segment 4 bases; nucleotides outside the gene matches: 11. The CDR3 contains 16 residues. The CDR3 loop is CASSPQTGWRSTEAFF. CDR3 bases: TGTGCCAGCTCACCCCAGACAGGGTGGAGAAGCACTGAAGCTTTCTTT.

The chain uses TRBV9 and TRBJ2-1, with TRBD2 matching 7 bases. This CDR3 comprises 13 residues. The V gene's germline CDR1 is SGDLS and CDR2 YYNGEE. V was clipped by 7 bases and J by 6 bases; unmatched bases: 7. The CDR3 loop is CASQSPGGNEQFF. CDR3 DNA sequence: TGTGCCAGCCAATCCCCGGGGGGCAATGAGCAGTTCTTC.

The V gene is TRBV28, the J gene TRBJ1-3; TRBD1 might be the D (5 bases). This CDR3 spans 14 amino acids. The V end was cut by 6 bases, the J end by 4 bases, with 13 bases between. Looked up from germline, CDR1 is MDHEN and CDR2 is SYDVKM. DNA of the CDR3: TGTGCCAGCAGGACGCCGGGGGTGGGAAACACCATATATTTT. Translating it yields CASRTPGVGNTIYF.

This clonotype has a count of ten or more. The chain employs TRBV4-3 and TRBJ2-7; D is unresolved. CDR3 length: 14 amino acids. The V and J ends lost 0 bases and 4 bases respectively, with 10 bases between them. In germline, CDR1 is LGHNA, CDR2 YSLEER. This CDR3 is CASSQEVRPYEQYF. The CDR3 DNA reads as TGCGCCAGCAGCCAAGAGGTCAGGCCGTACGAGCAGTACTTC.

This clonotype was observed at least ten times. This chain links TRBV2 with TRBJ2-7, with 10 bases fitting TRBD1. CDR1 is SNHLY and CDR2 is FYNNEI in the germline V gene. Losses at the gene ends were 2 bases for V and 7 bases for J; bases not matched to a gene: 8. CDR3 size: 15 residues. The CDR3, as DNA: TGTGCCAGCAGTGAAATGGGACAGGGGATTCTGGAGCAGTACTTC. It specifies CASSEMGQGILEQYF.

This clonotype was detected a few times. The rearrangement uses TRBV2 and TRBJ2-3, with D unresolved. CDR1 and CDR2 (germline): SNHLY, FYNNEI. V lost 7 bases to trimming and J lost 6 bases, with 11 bases between them. The CDR3 consists of 12 residues. CDR3 nucleotide sequence: TGTGCCAGCAAGGCAGAGCTGGATACGCAGTATTTT. Translation gives CASKAELDTQYF.